Given below is one T cell receptor (beta chain) in context. As yet, its antigen is unknown. The germline V and J ends were trimmed by 1 base and 1 base, with 7 bases remaining between them. The CDR3 consists of 14 residues. Looked up from germline, CDR1 is DFQATT and CDR2 is SNEGSKA (reference sequence). These data are taken from a study of response to subunit inactivated influenza vaccine. Study results and caveats: The authors suggested that few new T cells are recruited per seasonal influenza vaccination.

TCRdb analysed the RT-PCR reads with MiXCR anew, one entry per CDR3 protein. The sample lists 530,000 or so distinct CDR3 sequences, approximately 15% seen once, with 11% in the top ten. The sequence was obtained from a man aged 50-59 years who received an inactivated influenza vaccine. This specimen consisted of PBMCs from blood, obtained 11 to 12 days after vaccination. This chain connects TRBV20-1 to TRBJ2-2, with D hard to call. CDR3 sequence: CSARATENTGELFF. The CDR3 DNA reads TGCAGTGCTAGAGCGACGGAGAACACCGGGGAGCTGTTTTTT.